This entry describes one T cell receptor (beta chain). This entry is derived from a study of T cell responses to AZD1222 COVID-19 vaccine. The length of the CDR3 is 15 residues. Germline values: CDR1 MNHEY, CDR2 SVGAGI. Trimming stripped 2 bases from V and 1 base from J, with 6 bases between. Method: immunoSEQ multiplex PCR; TCRdb's copy keeps in-frame clones and lacks some. The data hold 150,000 to 200,000 clones, with about 91% observed a single time. The sequencing used peripheral blood, collected on day 0 of AZD1222 vaccination. The TCR sequence derives from an adult in good health. The chain couples TRBV6-5 to TRBJ2-6; D is ambiguous. The chain's CDR3 is CASSYPGSGANVLTF. The CDR3, as DNA: TGTGCCAGCAGTTACCCCGGATCTGGGGCCAACGTCCTGACTTTC.